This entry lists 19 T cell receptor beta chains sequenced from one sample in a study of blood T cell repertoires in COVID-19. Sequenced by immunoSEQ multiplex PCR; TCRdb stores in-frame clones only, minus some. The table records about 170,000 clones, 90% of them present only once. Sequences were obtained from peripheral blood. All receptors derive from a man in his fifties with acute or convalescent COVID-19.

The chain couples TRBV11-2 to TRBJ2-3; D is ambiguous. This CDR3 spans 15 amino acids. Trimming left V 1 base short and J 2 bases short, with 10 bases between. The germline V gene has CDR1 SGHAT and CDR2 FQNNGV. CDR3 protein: CASSLVAQITDTQYF. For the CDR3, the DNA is TGTGCCAGCAGCTTAGTGGCACAGATCACAGATACGCAGTATTTT.

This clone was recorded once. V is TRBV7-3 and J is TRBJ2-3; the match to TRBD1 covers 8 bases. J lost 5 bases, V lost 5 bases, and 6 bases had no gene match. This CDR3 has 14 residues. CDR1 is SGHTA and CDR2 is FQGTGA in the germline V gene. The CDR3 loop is CASSGQGREDTQYF. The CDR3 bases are TGTGCCAGCAGCGGACAGGGCCGGGAAGATACGCAGTATTTT.

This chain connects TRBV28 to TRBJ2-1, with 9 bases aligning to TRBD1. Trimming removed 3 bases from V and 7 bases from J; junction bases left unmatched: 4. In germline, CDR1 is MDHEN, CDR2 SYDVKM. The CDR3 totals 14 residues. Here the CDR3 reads CASSFVTGGNEQFF. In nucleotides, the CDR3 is TGTGCCAGCAGTTTCGTGACAGGGGGGAATGAGCAGTTCTTC.

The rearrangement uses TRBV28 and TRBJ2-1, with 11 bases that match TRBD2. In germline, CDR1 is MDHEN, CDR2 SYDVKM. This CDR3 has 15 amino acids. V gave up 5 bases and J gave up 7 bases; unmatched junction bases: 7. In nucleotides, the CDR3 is TGTGCCAGCAGTCTTTTTAGCGGGAGGGTAAATGAGCAGTTCTTC. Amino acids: CASSLFSGRVNEQFF.

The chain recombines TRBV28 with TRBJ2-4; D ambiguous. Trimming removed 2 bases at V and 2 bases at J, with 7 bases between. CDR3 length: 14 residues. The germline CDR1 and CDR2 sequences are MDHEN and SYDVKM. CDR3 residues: CASSLEPPKNIQYF. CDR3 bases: TGTGCCAGCAGTTTAGAGCCGCCCAAAAACATTCAGTACTTC. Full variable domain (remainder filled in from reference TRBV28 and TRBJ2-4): DVKVTQSSRYLVKRTGEKVFLECVQDMDHENMFWYRQDPGLGLRLIYFSYDVKMKEKGDIPEGYSVSREKKERFSLILESASTNQTSMYLCASSLEPPKNIQYFGAGTRLSVL.

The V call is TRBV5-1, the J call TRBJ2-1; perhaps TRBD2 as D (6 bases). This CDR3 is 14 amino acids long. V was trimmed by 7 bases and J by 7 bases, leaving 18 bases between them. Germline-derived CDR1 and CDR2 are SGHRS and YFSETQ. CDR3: CASSTGLSGNEQFF. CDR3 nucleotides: TGCGCCAGCTCAACGGGACTCTCGGGGAATGAGCAGTTCTTC.

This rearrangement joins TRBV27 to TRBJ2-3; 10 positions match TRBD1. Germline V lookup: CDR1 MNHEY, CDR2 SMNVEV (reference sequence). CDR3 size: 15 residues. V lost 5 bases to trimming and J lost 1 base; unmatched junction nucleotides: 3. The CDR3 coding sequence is TGTGCCAGCAGTCGTGACAGGGGGCGCACAGATACGCAGTATTTT. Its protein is CASSRDRGRTDTQYF.

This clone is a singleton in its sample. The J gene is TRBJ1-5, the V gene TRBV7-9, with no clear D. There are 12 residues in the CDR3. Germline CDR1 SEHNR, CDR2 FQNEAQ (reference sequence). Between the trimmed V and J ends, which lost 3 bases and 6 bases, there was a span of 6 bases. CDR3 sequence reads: CASSLMSQPQHF. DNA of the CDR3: TGTGCCAGCAGCTTGATGAGTCAGCCCCAGCATTTT.

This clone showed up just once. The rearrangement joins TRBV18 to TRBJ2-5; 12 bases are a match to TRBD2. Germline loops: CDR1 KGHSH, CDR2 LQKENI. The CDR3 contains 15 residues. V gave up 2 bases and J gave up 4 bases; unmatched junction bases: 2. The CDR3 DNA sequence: TGTGCCAGCTCACCAAGGACTAGCGGGGTAGAGACCCAGTACTTC. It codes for CASSPRTSGVETQYF.

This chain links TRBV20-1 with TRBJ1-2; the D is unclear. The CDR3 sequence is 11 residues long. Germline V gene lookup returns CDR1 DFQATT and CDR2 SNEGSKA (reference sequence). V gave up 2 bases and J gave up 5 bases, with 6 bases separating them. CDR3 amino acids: CSARQTYGYTF. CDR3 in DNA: TGCAGTGCTAGACAGACATATGGCTACACCTTC.

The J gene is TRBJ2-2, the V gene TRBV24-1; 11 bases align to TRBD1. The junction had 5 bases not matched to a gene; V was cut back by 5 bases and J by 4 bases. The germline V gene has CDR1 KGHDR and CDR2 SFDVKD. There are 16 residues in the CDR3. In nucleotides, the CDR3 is TGTGCCACCAGTGCTGGGACAGGGGGTAGCACCGGGGAGCTGTTTTTT. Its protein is CATSAGTGGSTGELFF.

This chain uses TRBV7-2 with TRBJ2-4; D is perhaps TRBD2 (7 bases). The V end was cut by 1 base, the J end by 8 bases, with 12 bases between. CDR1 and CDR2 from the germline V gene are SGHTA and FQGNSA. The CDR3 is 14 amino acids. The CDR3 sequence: CASSLGGGRDIQYF. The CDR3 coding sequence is TGTGCCAGCAGCTTAGGGGGGGGCCGAGACATTCAGTACTTC. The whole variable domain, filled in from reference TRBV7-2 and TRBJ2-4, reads GAGVSQSPSNKVTEKGKDVELRCDPISGHTALYWYRQSLGQGLEFLIYFQGNSAPDKSGLPSDRFSAERTGGSVSTLTIQRTQQEDSAVYLCASSLGGGRDIQYFGAGTRLSVL.

The CDR3 DNA follows: TGTGCCAGCAGCCCACTAGCGGGAGGGGCCTACGAGCAGTACTTC. Protein product: CASSPLAGGAYEQYF. The rearrangement joins TRBV7-2 to TRBJ2-7; 13 bases line up with TRBD2. V lost 5 bases and J lost 2; bases outside the gene matches: 3. Germline values: CDR1 SGHTA, CDR2 FQGNSA. The CDR3 runs 15 residues.

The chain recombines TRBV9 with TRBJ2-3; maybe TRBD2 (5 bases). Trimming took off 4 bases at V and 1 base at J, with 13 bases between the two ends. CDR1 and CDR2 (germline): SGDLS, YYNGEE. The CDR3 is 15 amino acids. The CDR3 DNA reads TGTGCCAGCAGCCTGGGGTGGCGGGGCACAGATACGCAGTATTTT. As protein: CASSLGWRGTDTQYF. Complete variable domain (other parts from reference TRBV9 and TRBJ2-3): DSGVTQTPKHLITATGQRVTLRCSPRSGDLSVYWYQQSLDQGLQFLIQYYNGEERAKGNILERFSAQQFPDLHSELNLSSLELGDSALYFCASSLGWRGTDTQYFGPGTRLTVL.

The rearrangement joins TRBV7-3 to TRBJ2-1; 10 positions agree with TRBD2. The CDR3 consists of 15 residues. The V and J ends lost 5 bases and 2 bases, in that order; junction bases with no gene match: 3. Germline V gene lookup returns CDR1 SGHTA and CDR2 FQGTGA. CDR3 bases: TGTGCCAGCAGCCAAGCGGGAGGGACCTACAATGAGCAGTTCTTC. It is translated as CASSQAGGTYNEQFF.

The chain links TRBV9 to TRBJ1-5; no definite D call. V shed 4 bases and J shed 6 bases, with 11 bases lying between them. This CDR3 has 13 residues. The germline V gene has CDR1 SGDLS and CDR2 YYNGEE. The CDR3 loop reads CASSSGLGQPQHF. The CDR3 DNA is TGTGCCAGCAGCTCCGGGTTGGGTCAGCCCCAGCATTTT.

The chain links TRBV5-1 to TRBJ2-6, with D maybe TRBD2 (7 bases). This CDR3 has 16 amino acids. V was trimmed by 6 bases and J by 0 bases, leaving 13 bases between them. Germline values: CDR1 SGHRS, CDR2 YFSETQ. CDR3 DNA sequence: TGCGCCAGCAAAGGGGGGGCGACCTCTGGGGCCAACGTCCTGACTTTC. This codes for CASKGGATSGANVLTF.

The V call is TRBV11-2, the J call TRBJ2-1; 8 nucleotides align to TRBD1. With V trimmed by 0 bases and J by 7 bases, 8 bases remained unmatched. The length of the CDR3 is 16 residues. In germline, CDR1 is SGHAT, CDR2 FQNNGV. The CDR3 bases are TGTGCCAGCAGCTTAGACCAGGGGGCGCTGGGGAATGAGCAGTTCTTC. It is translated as CASSLDQGALGNEQFF.

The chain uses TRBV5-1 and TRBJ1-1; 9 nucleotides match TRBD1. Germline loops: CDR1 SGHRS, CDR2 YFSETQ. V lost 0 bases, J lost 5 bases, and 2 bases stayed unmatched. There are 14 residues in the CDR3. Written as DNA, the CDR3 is TGCGCCAGCAGCTTGGGGACAGGGGTTACTGAAGCTTTCTTT. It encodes CASSLGTGVTEAFF.